The present entry profiles one TCR beta chain with its context. Authors' analysis steps: Using reference gene primer amplification, nucleated cell counts were estimated. Repertoires were generated with immunoSEQ multiplex PCR, while TCRdb's copy carries only in-frame clones and drops some. That table supplies the V and J calls and clone size; D and trimming were determined from the DNA. The sample holds approximately 350,000 clones, approximately 89% seen once. This sample is part of a study of blood T cell repertoires in COVID-19. At the level of the study: Collection of acute and convalescent COVID-19 samples took place in the United States, Italy and Spain. T cells, B-cell-depleted T cells, or PBMCs provided the cDNA or gDNA that served as material.

The CDR3 contains 15 residues. Germline trimming cut 7 bases from V and 0 bases from J; bases unmatched to any gene: 6. Germline CDR1 and CDR2: SGHNT and YENEEA. The chain employs TRBV11-3 and TRBJ1-1, with 9 nucleotides matching TRBD1. Sequenced: peripheral blood. The receptor's source is a woman aged 18-29 years who had recovered from COVID-19. The CDR3 DNA reads as TGTGCCAGCACTCGGGGGACAGGGATGAACACTGAAGCTTTCTTT. Encoded protein: CASTRGTGMNTEAFF.